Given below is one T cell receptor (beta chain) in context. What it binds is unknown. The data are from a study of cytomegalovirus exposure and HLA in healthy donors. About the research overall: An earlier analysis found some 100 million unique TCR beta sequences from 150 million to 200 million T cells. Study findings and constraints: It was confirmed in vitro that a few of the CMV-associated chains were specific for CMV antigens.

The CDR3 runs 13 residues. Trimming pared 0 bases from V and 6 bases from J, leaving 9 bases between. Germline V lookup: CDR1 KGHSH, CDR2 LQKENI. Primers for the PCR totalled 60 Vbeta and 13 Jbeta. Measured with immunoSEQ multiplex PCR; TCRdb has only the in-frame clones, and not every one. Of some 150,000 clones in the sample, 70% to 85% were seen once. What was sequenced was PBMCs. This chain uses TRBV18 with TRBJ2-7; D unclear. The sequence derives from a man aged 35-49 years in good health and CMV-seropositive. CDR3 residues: CASSPPTRSEQYF. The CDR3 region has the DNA TGTGCCAGCTCACCACCTACGAGATCCGAGCAGTACTTC.